Listed below are T cell receptor beta chains from one sample, sequenced in a study of T cells in Graves' hyperthyroidism and ophthalmopathy. Using its own MiXCR run on the multiplex PCR reads, TCRdb lists one record per CDR3 protein. Of 300,000 to 450,000 distinct CDR3 sequences listed, about 15% are singletons. The specimen was blood. Receptors were obtained from a woman aged 60-75 years with Graves' hyperthyroidism. Each CDR3 is given with its conserved first and last residue. D genes are given only for firm matches. For some rows the clone size is stated as once, few or many, or as a class when expanded; others skip it.

j_call | d_call | v_call | clone_size | cdr3_nt | cdr3_aa
TRBJ1-5 | TRBD1 | TRBV6-1 | many | TGTGCCAGCAGTTTAAACGAGGGGGCCGTTCAGCCCCAGCATTTT | CASSLNEGAVQPQHF
TRBJ2-7 | - | TRBV7-8 | few | TGTGCCAGCAGCAGCCGAGACCGGGGGCGCGAGCAGTACTTC | CASSSRDRGREQYF
TRBJ2-5 | TRBD2 | TRBV5-1 | few | TGCGCCAGCAGCTTGGGACTAGCGCCCCCGGAGACCCAGTACTTC | CASSLGLAPPETQYF
TRBJ2-2 | TRBD2 | TRBV30 | - | TGTGTCTGGAAGGGGACTAGCGCTACCGGGGAGCTGTTTTTT | CVWKGTSATGELFF
TRBJ2-1 | - | TRBV5-6 | many | TGTGCCAGCAGCTTGGCTCTACCACGGGGAAGAGACGCCTACAATGAGCAGTTCTTC | CASSLALPRGRDAYNEQFF
TRBJ1-2 | TRBD1 | TRBV2 | many | TGTGCCAGCAGTTCCCGGACAGGGCAAGAGGGCTACACCTTC | CASSSRTGQEGYTF
TRBJ2-5 | - | TRBV27 | few | TGTGCCAGCAGTTCCTGGGACCGGTGGGAGACCCAGTACTTC | CASSSWDRWETQYF
TRBJ2-2 | - | TRBV30 | - | TGTGCCTGGAACCGCGGAGGAATCGGGGAGCTGTTTTTT | CAWNRGGIGELFF
TRBJ2-7 | - | TRBV7-9 | - | TGTGCCAGCAGCTTAGGATTGGGGACGGTCTCCTACGAGCAGTACTTC | CASSLGLGTVSYEQYF
TRBJ2-5 | TRBD1 | TRBV5-1 | - | TGCGTCAGCAGCCAGGGACAGGGAGCCCAGTACTTC | CVSSQGQGAQYF
TRBJ1-5 | - | TRBV12-3/TRBV12-4 | many | TGTGCCAGCAGTTTAATGACGGGAGGCCAGCCCCAGCATTTT | CASSLMTGGQPQHF
TRBJ2-3 | - | TRBV20-1 | many | TGCAGTGCTAAAGGGGACACAGATACGCAGTATTTT | CSAKGDTDTQYF
TRBJ2-7 | - | TRBV4-1 | - | TGCGCCAGCAGCCACGTTAGGCGCCCTTTCTACGAGCAGTACTTC | CASSHVRRPFYEQYF
TRBJ2-7 | - | TRBV12-3/TRBV12-4 | many | TGTGCCAGCAGGGAACAGCACCACCCCTACGAGCAGTACTTC | CASREQHHPYEQYF
TRBJ1-1 | - | TRBV5-1 | many | TGCGCCAGCAGGGGGGGGGCCGAAGCTTTCTTT | CASRGGAEAFF
TRBJ2-3 | - | TRBV7-3 | many | TGTGCCAGCAGCCTCGGGACATATAGCACAGATACGCAGTATTTT | CASSLGTYSTDTQYF
TRBJ1-5 | - | TRBV12-3/TRBV12-4 | many | TGTGCCAGCGCCGGCGGCGCTCGCAATCAGCCCCAGCATTTT | CASAGGARNQPQHF
TRBJ2-1 | - | TRBV6-1 | - | TGTGCCAGCAGCCAACTAGTATCAACCTCACATGAGCAGTTCTTC | CASSQLVSTSHEQFF
TRBJ2-3 | - | TRBV18 | many | TGTGCCAGCTCCCACAGGAGAAGTGACTCAGATACGCAGTATTTT | CASSHRRSDSDTQYF
TRBJ2-7 | - | TRBV6-5 | many | TGTGCCAGCAGTTACTCGTGGACAGACAGCTCCTACGAGCAGTACTTC | CASSYSWTDSSYEQYF
TRBJ2-1 | TRBD2 | TRBV7-8 | many | TGTGCCAGCAGCGAGACTAGCGGCAATGAGCAGTTCTTC | CASSETSGNEQFF
TRBJ2-1 | - | TRBV5-5 | - | TGTGCCAGCAGCTCTACTAAGGGGGAGAAGAACAATGAGCAGTTCTTC | CASSSTKGEKNNEQFF
TRBJ1-3 | - | TRBV4-2 | - | TGTGCCAGCAGCCAAGAGGGCTACAGGGCAACCTCTGGAAACACCATATATTTT | CASSQEGYRATSGNTIYF
TRBJ1-5 | - | TRBV19 | many | TGTGCCAGTAGTAACGGGATCAGTCAGCCCCAGCATTTT | CASSNGISQPQHF
TRBJ2-7 | TRBD2 | TRBV2 | many | TGTGCCAGCAGACAACCGGGACTAGCGGACTACGAGCAGTACTTC | CASRQPGLADYEQYF
TRBJ2-6 | - | TRBV24-1 | few | TGTGCCACCAGTGCCGGGGCTGGGGCCAACGTCCTGACTTTC | CATSAGAGANVLTF
TRBJ2-3 | - | TRBV11-2 | many | TGTGCCAGCAGCTCCATGACAAGATGGGGAGATACGCAGTATTTT | CASSSMTRWGDTQYF
TRBJ1-1 | - | TRBV7-2 | many | TGTGCCAGCAGCCCCGGCAGGAGCAACACTGAAGCTTTCTTT | CASSPGRSNTEAFF
TRBJ2-6 | - | TRBV9 | - | TGTGCCAGCAGCGCCCCACAGGGGGGGATCCCCTCTGGGGCCAACGTCCTGACTTTC | CASSAPQGGIPSGANVLTF
TRBJ1-1 | - | TRBV5-1 | many | TGCGCCAGCAGCTTGGACACCTTGAACACTGAAGCTTTCTTT | CASSLDTLNTEAFF
TRBJ2-2 | TRBD2 | TRBV30 | - | TGTGCCTGGAGTGTAGCGGGAAGAATGAACACCGGGGAGCTGTTTTTT | CAWSVAGRMNTGELFF
TRBJ2-7 | TRBD1 | TRBV6-1 | few | TGTGCCAGCGGCCGGGACAGGGACTCCTACGAGCAGTACTTC | CASGRDRDSYEQYF
TRBJ1-1 | - | TRBV6-5 | many | TGTGCCAGCAAAACAAACACTCCGGGGCCAGGAGCTTTCTTT | CASKTNTPGPGAFF
TRBJ1-1 | - | TRBV10-3 | - | TGTGCCATCAGTGGGACCGAGAGAGCTTTCTTT | CAISGTERAFF
TRBJ2-7 | TRBD1 | TRBV4-2 | - | TGTGCCAGCAGCCGAGGGACAGATCGGGAGCAGTACTTC | CASSRGTDREQYF